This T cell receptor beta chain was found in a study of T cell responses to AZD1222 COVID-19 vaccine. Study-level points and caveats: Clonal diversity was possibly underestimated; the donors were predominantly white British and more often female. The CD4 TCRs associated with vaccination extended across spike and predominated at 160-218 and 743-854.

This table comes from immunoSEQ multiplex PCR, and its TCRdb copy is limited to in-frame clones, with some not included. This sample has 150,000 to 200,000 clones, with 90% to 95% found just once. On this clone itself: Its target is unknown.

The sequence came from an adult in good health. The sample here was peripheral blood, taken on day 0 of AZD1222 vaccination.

CDR3 bases: TGTGCCAGCTCACCTGTGGGCACCGGGGAGCTGTTTTTT. This translates into CASSPVGTGELFF. V and J are TRBV18 and TRBJ2-2; no firm D call. Trimming shortened V by 3 bases and J by 4 bases, and 6 bases separated the two germline ends. The CDR3 loop spans 13 amino acids. Germline V CDR1 and CDR2: KGHSH, LQKENI.